The 4 T cell receptor beta chains reported below all come from one sample, sequenced in a study of T cells in Graves' hyperthyroidism and ophthalmopathy. It was RNA transcripts that yielded the amplified TCR beta CDR3 regions. The HTBI set primed first-round TCR CDR3 RT-PCR. TCRdb re-derived calls from the multiplex PCR reads in MiXCR, one entry per CDR3 protein. The repertoire holds under 700,000 distinct CDR3 sequences, with approximately 16% as singletons. The sample consisted of blood. These receptors were obtained from a woman between 18 and 30 years old with Graves' hyperthyroidism.

In its sample, this clonotype was seen a few times. A clone one base away is much larger, so this may be a read error. This chain uses TRBV28 with TRBJ2-3, with 9 bases matching TRBD1. Germline loops: CDR1 MDHEN, CDR2 SYDVKM. CDR3 length: 13 amino acids. CDR3 DNA sequence: TGTGCTGGACAGGGGTCAAGCACAGATACGCAGTGTTTT. It encodes CAGQGSSTDTQCF.

Comments on this clonotype: A much larger clone lies one base from this, so it may be a read error. The chain carries TRBV28 and TRBJ1-4, with 7 nucleotides matching TRBD1. CDR3 length: 13 amino acids. Germline CDR1 and CDR2: MDHEN and SYDVKM. The CDR3 here is CVSSPGTAEKLFF. In DNA form, the CDR3 reads TGTGTCAGCAGCCCCGGGACAGCAGAAAAACTGTTTTTT.

Ten or more counts support this clonotype. CDR3 amino acids: CASSEGQWDWQYF. The CDR3 coding sequence is TGTGCCAGCAGTGAAGGACAGTGGGATTGGCAGTATTTT. This sequence joins TRBV6-1 and TRBJ2-3; perhaps TRBD1 as D (5 bases). Germline V gene data show CDR1 as MNHNS and CDR2 as SASEGT. Trimming took 1 base from V and 11 from J, leaving 13 bases between them. This CDR3 contains 13 residues.

The rearrangement joins TRBV20-1 to TRBJ2-1; D tentatively reads TRBD1 or TRBD2 (6 bases each). CDR3 size: 14 residues. Germline V gene lookup returns CDR1 DFQATT and CDR2 SNEGSKA (reference sequence). The V end lost 4 bases, the J end lost 8 bases, and 18 bases lay between the germline ends. CDR3 nucleotides: TGCAGTGCTAAGAGAGGGGGGCCGGCGGATGAGCAGTTCTTC. Translating it yields CSAKRGGPADEQFF.